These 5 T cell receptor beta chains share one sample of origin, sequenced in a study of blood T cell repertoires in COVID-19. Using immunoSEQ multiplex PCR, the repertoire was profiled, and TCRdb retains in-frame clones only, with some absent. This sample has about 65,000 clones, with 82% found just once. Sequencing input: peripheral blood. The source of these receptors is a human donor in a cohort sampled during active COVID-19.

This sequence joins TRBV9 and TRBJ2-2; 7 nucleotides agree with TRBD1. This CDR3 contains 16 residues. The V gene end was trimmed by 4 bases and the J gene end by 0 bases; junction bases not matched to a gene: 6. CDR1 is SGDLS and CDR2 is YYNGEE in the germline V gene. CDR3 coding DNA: TGTGCCAGCAGCCAAAGGGACAGTTCGAACACCGGGGAGCTGTTTTTT. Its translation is CASSQRDSSNTGELFF.

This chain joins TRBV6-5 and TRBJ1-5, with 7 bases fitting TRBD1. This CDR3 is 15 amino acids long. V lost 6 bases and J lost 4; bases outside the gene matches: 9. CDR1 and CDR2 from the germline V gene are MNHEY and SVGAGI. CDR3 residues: CASSPGTARNQPQHF. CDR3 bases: TGTGCCAGCAGCCCCGGGACAGCCCGAAATCAGCCCCAGCATTTT.

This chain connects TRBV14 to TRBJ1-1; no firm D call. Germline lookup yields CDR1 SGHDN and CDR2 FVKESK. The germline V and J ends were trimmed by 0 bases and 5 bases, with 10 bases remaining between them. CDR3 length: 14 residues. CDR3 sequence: CASSQEFWQTEAFF. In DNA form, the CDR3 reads TGTGCCAGCAGCCAAGAATTTTGGCAGACTGAAGCTTTCTTT.

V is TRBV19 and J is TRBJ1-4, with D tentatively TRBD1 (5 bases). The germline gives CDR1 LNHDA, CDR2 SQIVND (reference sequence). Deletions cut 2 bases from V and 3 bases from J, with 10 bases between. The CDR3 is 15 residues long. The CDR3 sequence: CASSITGVANEKLFF. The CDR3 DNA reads TGTGCCAGTAGTATAACGGGGGTTGCTAATGAAAAACTGTTTTTT. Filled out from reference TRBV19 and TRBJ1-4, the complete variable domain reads DGGITQSPKYLFRKEGQNVTLSCEQNLNHDAMYWYRQDPGQGLRLIYYSQIVNDFQKGDIAEGYSVSREKKESFPLTVTSAQKNPTAFYLCASSITGVANEKLFFGSGTQLSVL.

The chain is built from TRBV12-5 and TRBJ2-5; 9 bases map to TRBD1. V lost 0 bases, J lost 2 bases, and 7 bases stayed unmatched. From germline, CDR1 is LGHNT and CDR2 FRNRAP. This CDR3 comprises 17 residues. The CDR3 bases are TGTGCTAGTGGTTTGGTAAGAGGGACAGGGATACAAGAGACCCAGTACTTC. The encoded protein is CASGLVRGTGIQETQYF. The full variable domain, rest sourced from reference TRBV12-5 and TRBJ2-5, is DARVTQTPRHKVTEMGQEVTMRCQPILGHNTVFWYRQTMMQGLELLAYFRNRAPLDDSGMPKDRFSAEMPDATLATLKIQPSEPRDSAVYFCASGLVRGTGIQETQYFGPGTRLLVL.